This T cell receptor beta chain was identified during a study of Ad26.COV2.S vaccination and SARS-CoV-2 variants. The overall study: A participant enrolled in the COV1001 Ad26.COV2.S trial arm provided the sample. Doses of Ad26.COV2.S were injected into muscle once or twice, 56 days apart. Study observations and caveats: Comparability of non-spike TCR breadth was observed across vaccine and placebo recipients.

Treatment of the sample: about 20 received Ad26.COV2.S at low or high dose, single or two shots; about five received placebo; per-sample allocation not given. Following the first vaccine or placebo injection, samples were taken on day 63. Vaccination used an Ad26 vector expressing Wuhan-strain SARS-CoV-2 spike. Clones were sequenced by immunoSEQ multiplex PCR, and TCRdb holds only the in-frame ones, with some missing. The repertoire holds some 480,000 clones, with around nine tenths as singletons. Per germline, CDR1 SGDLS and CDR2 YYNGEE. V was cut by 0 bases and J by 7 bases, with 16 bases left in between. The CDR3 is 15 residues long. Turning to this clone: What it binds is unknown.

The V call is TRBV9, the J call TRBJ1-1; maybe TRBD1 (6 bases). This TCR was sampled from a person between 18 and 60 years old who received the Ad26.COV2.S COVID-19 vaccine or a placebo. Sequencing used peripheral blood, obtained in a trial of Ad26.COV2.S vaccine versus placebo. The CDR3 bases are TGTGCCAGCAGCGTAGTTCGGGGGGGCGTCGGTGAAGCTTTCTTT. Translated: CASSVVRGGVGEAFF.